The next 22 T cell receptor beta chains were all read from a single sample in a study of beta chain features in type 1 diabetes. Notes on the study in general: In all four CD4+ subsets, TCRB CDR3 length was significantly, moderately reduced in type 1 diabetes.

Their specific antigens are unknown. Every isolated RNA sample was fully reverse transcribed, so sequencing captured expressed TCRB transcripts. This table comes from immunoSEQ multiplex PCR, and its TCRdb copy is limited to in-frame clones, with some not included. The sample has fewer than 200,000 clones; 10% are singletons. Sequencing was done on a sample of central memory CD4+ T cells from blood. The receptors shown here come from a man aged 25 to 40 with type 1 diabetes.

This clone appeared a few times. The V gene is TRBV7-6, the J gene TRBJ2-3, with D possibly matching TRBD2 (5 bases). V lost 5 bases and J 2 bases, leaving 14 bases between the germline ends. The length of the CDR3 is 15 residues. The germline CDR1 and CDR2 sequences are SGHVS and FNYEAQ. CDR3: CASSTRTGNTDTQYF. CDR3 nucleotides: TGTGCCAGCAGCACCCGGACGGGAAACACAGATACGCAGTATTTT.

The gene calls are TRBV15 and TRBJ1-5; TRBD1 aligns across 7 bases. This CDR3 region has 17 residues. Germline CDR1 LNHNV, CDR2 YYDKDF (reference sequence). Trimming cost V 5 bases and J 0 bases; bases outside gene matches: 10. CDR3 amino acids: CATSRGRGQSSNQPQHF. The DNA of the CDR3 is TGTGCCACCAGCCGAGGGAGGGGACAGAGTAGCAATCAGCCCCAGCATTTT.

The rearrangement joins TRBV11-2 to TRBJ2-7, with 10 nucleotides matching TRBD2. Germline CDR1 SGHAT, CDR2 FQNNGV. V lost 6 bases to trimming and J lost 3 bases; unmatched junction nucleotides: 8. There are 15 residues in the CDR3. Here the CDR3 DNA reads TGTGCCAGCAGAAACGGACTAGCGGTTTACTACGAGCAGTACTTC. Protein sequence: CASRNGLAVYYEQYF. Full variable domain (rest looked up from reference TRBV11-2 and TRBJ2-7): EAGVAQSPRYKIIEKRQSVAFWCNPISGHATLYWYQQILGQGPKLLIQFQNNGVVDDSQLPKDRFSAERLKGVDSTLKIQPAKLEDSAVYLCASRNGLAVYYEQYFGPGTRLTVT.

The V and J genes are TRBV18 and TRBJ2-1, with TRBD2 matching over 8 bases. Looked up from germline, CDR1 is KGHSH and CDR2 is LQKENI. V shed 4 bases, J shed 5 bases, and the junction held 7 bases outside the gene matches. The CDR3 consists of 15 residues. CDR3 sequence reads: CASSRSGSNDNEQFF. The CDR3 bases are TGTGCCAGCTCACGCAGCGGGAGTAACGACAATGAGCAGTTCTTC.

This chain links TRBV6-5 with TRBJ2-7, with 7 nucleotides matching TRBD2. The germline V gene encodes CDR1 MNHEY and CDR2 SVGAGI. After removal of 7 bases from V and 0 bases from J, the junction contained 9 bases not matched to a gene. The CDR3 covers 15 residues. The CDR3 DNA reads as TGTGCCAGCACCGTAAGCGGGGCCACCTCCTACGAGCAGTACTTC. Translation gives CASTVSGATSYEQYF.

This clone was found a few times. The chain joins TRBV28 to TRBJ2-3, with 13 bases identical to TRBD2. CDR1 is MDHEN, CDR2 SYDVKM, per germline. The CDR3 length is 16 residues. The V and J ends lost 5 bases and 4 bases, in that order; junction bases with no gene match: 6. CDR3 loop: CASSQGTSGIADTQYF. CDR3 bases: TGTGCCAGCAGTCAAGGGACTAGCGGGATTGCAGATACGCAGTATTTT.

The chain has TRBV4-2 and TRBJ1-2, with 7 positions matching TRBD1. Germline V gives CDR1 LGHNA, CDR2 YNFKEQ. The V and J ends lost 4 bases and 6 bases, in that order; junction bases with no gene match: 8. This CDR3 is 14 amino acids long. In nucleotides, the CDR3 is TGTGCCAGCAGCCGAGGGGGCGCGAGTGATGGCTACACCTTC. This codes for CASSRGGASDGYTF.

The chain joins TRBV29-1 to TRBJ1-5; D is unclear. Deletions cut 6 bases from V and 1 base from J, with 10 bases between. CDR1 SQVTM and CDR2 ANQGSEA come from the germline V gene. The length of the CDR3 is 13 residues. The CDR3 sequence is CSVIFTSNQPQHF. The CDR3 DNA follows: TGCAGCGTGATCTTTACAAGCAATCAGCCCCAGCATTTT.

The chain has TRBV9 and TRBJ2-5; TRBD2 is a possible D gene (7 bases). This CDR3 contains 14 residues. Trimming removed 0 bases at V and 8 bases at J, with 14 bases between. Germline V gene data show CDR1 as SGDLS and CDR2 as YYNGEE. CDR3 amino acids: CASSVGTGRDTQYF. Here the CDR3 DNA reads TGTGCCAGCAGCGTAGGAACAGGGAGGGACACCCAGTACTTC.

This clone has more than one count but fewer than ten. V usage is TRBV7-9 and J usage is TRBJ2-2; D not certain. The CDR3 covers 12 residues. Germline V lookup: CDR1 SEHNR, CDR2 FQNEAQ (reference sequence). V lost 5 bases, J lost 4 bases, and 5 bases lay in between. The CDR3 DNA sequence: TGTGCCAGCAGCCCACTCACCGGGGAGCTGTTTTTT. This sequence encodes CASSPLTGELFF. Drawing the rest from reference TRBV7-9 and TRBJ2-2, the complete variable domain is DTGVSQNPRHKITKRGQNVTFRCDPISEHNRLYWYRQTLGQGPEFLTYFQNEAQLEKSRLLSDRFSAERPKGSFSTLEIQRTEQGDSAMYLCASSPLTGELFFGEGSRLTVL.

This clone was found a few times. The gene calls are TRBV7-2 and TRBJ2-2; 7 nucleotides align to TRBD2. The V gene's germline CDR1 is SGHTA and CDR2 FQGNSA. J lost 1 base, V lost 1 base, and 9 bases had no gene match. This CDR3 is 18 amino acids long. CDR3 protein: CASSLDTYGGGNTGELFF. CDR3 sequence (DNA): TGTGCCAGCAGCTTAGATACGTACGGCGGGGGGAACACCGGGGAGCTGTTTTTT.

The V and J genes are TRBV10-3 and TRBJ2-1; 12 nucleotides line up with TRBD2. Germline V gene data show CDR1 as ENHRY and CDR2 as SYGVKD. Trimming cost V 5 bases and J 8 bases; bases outside gene matches: 4. The CDR3 has 14 amino acids. Written as DNA, the CDR3 is TGTGCCATCAGTAGGACTAGCGGGAACTATGAGCAGTTCTTC. Its translation is CAISRTSGNYEQFF.

The rearrangement joins TRBV7-9 to TRBJ2-7, with 14 bases lining up with TRBD2. Losses at the gene ends were 8 bases for V and 2 bases for J; bases not matched to a gene: 17. This CDR3 region has 19 residues. Per the germline V gene, CDR1 is SEHNR and CDR2 is FQNEAQ (reference sequence). The CDR3 region is CASGAARLAGGGLTYEQYF. For the CDR3, the DNA is TGTGCCAGCGGCGCGGCTCGACTAGCGGGAGGGGGACTAACCTACGAGCAGTACTTC.

The chain links TRBV2 to TRBJ2-1; 7 bases are shared with TRBD1. Germline V lookup: CDR1 SNHLY, CDR2 FYNNEI. This CDR3 spans 14 amino acids. J was trimmed by 3 bases and V by 4 bases; bases with no gene match: 3. CDR3 amino acids: CASSAGQSYNEQFF. The DNA of the CDR3 is TGTGCCAGCAGTGCGGGACAGAGCTACAATGAGCAGTTCTTC.

This chain links TRBV5-4 with TRBJ2-1; the D is unclear. The V end lost 0 bases, the J end lost 0 bases, and 10 bases lay between the germline ends. Germline V gene lookup returns CDR1 SGHNT and CDR2 YYREEE (reference sequence). The length of the CDR3 is 16 residues. The CDR3 loop reads CASSLAGLSSYNEQFF. For the CDR3, the DNA is TGTGCCAGCAGCTTGGCCGGGTTGAGCTCCTACAATGAGCAGTTCTTC.

This chain uses TRBV29-1 with TRBJ2-2, with 10 nucleotides matching TRBD1. CDR1 and CDR2 (germline): SQVTM, ANQGSEA. This CDR3 is built from 14 residues. Germline trimming cut 6 bases from V and 7 bases from J; bases unmatched to any gene: 8. CDR3 in amino acids: CSVLPDRGNGELFF. The CDR3 bases are TGCAGCGTCTTACCGGACAGGGGGAACGGGGAGCTGTTTTTT.

The chain has TRBV10-3 and TRBJ2-7; 9 bases align to TRBD1. J gave up 6 bases and V 6 bases, and 9 bases lay outside the gene matches. Germline V lookup: CDR1 ENHRY, CDR2 SYGVKD. The CDR3 is 14 residues long. For the CDR3, the DNA is TGTGCCATCAGCACGACAGGGGGATCGGCCGAGCAGTACTTC. This translates into CAISTTGGSAEQYF.

The table lists this clone with a few counts. The chain recombines TRBV7-2 with TRBJ2-3; 15 positions match TRBD2. The V and J ends lost 8 bases and 4 bases, in that order; junction bases with no gene match: 4. The CDR3 has 15 residues. Germline CDR1 and CDR2: SGHTA and FQGNSA. The CDR3 is CASGGLAGGADTQYF. CDR3 nucleotide sequence: TGTGCCAGCGGGGGACTAGCGGGAGGAGCAGATACGCAGTATTTT.

There are a few counts of this clone. This sequence joins TRBV4-2 and TRBJ2-3; TRBD2 agrees at 7 bases. Germline values: CDR1 LGHNA, CDR2 YNFKEQ. The CDR3 runs 17 residues. Trimming cost V 0 bases and J 2 bases; bases outside gene matches: 8. This CDR3 reads CASSQEGAGSTTDTQYF. CDR3 bases: TGTGCCAGCAGCCAAGAAGGAGCGGGGTCAACCACAGATACGCAGTATTTT.

This clone occurred a few times. The rearrangement uses TRBV28 and TRBJ2-2; D call uncertain. V was shortened by 5 bases and J by 8 bases, with 12 bases between the two germline ends. This CDR3 region has 13 residues. CDR1 is MDHEN and CDR2 is SYDVKM in the germline V gene. CDR3 in DNA: TGTGCCAGCAGTCCATACTCGGAGGGGGAGCTGTTTTTT. Amino acids: CASSPYSEGELFF.

J is TRBJ2-3 and V is TRBV7-6; perhaps TRBD2 as D (5 bases). Germline V lookup: CDR1 SGHVS, CDR2 FNYEAQ. V gave up 2 bases and J gave up 0 bases, with 6 bases separating them. The CDR3 is 14 residues long. CDR3 sequence reads: CASSLSGSTDTQYF. CDR3 DNA: TGTGCCAGCAGCTTAAGCGGAAGCACAGATACGCAGTATTTT.

The chain links TRBV4-1 to TRBJ2-7; 7 bases are shared with TRBD2. The trim removed 1 base at V and 0 bases at J, leaving 9 bases unmatched. This CDR3 is built from 17 residues. CDR1 MGHRA and CDR2 YSYEKL come from the germline V gene. CDR3 sequence (DNA): TGCGCCAGCAGCCAAGGGGTTCACAGCGGGGCCTCCTACGAGCAGTACTTC. This codes for CASSQGVHSGASYEQYF.